A selection of T cell receptor beta chains follows, all from one sample in a study of CD8+ T cells in alopecia areata. The method was immunoSEQ multiplex PCR; TCRdb's version includes in-frame clones alone and lacks a portion of them. The sample holds approximately 210,000 clones, under 70% seen once. Sequences were derived from CD4+ T cells sorted from blood, sampled between weeks 43 and 45, from a patient treated with tofacitinib. These receptors all stem from a human donor with alopecia areata. CDR3s include the opening cysteine and the closing phenylalanine or tryptophan. The D gene is left open where the match is weak. Only part of the rows carry a size: once, few, many, or a class if the clone is expanded.

-	TRBV30	TRBJ1-4	-	TGTGCCTGGAGTACTACCTGGAATTCGGGGGTTAAACTGTTTTTT	CAWSTTWNSGVKLFF
-	TRBV9	TRBJ1-1	-	TGTGCCAGCAGCCCCTTGATTCCTAACACTGAAGCTTTCTTT	CASSPLIPNTEAFF
-	TRBV11-2	TRBJ2-5	few	TGTGCCAGCCCCAATCGCGGGGACCACCAAGAGACCCAGTACTTC	CASPNRGDHQETQYF
-	TRBV25-1	TRBJ1-1	few	TGTGCCAGCAGTGACCATTTAGGGAAGAACACTGAAGCTTTCTTT	CASSDHLGKNTEAFF
-	TRBV10-3	TRBJ2-2	once	TGTGCCATCAGTGAGGGCAGGGGCGGGGAGCTGTTTTTT	CAISEGRGGELFF
TRBD2	TRBV11-2	TRBJ2-3	-	TGTGCCAGCAGCCCAACGGGACTAGCGGGGTTACCTAGCACAGATACGCAGTATTTT	CASSPTGLAGLPSTDTQYF
TRBD1	TRBV27	TRBJ2-7	-	TGTGCCAGCAGTCCGGGACAGGGTGGCTACGAGCAGTACTTC	CASSPGQGGYEQYF
TRBD1	TRBV2	TRBJ2-7	-	TGTGCCAGCAGTCAGGACAGGGGGCGTGGCTCTCCGGGAAGGTTGGGATACTTC	CASSQDRGRGSPGRLGYF
-	TRBV29-1	TRBJ2-3	once	TGCAGCGTTCGGCTAACTGGGGCGGATACGCAGTATTTT	CSVRLTGADTQYF
-	TRBV7-2	TRBJ2-6	-	TGTGCCAGCAGCTTAGGCAGGAGCTCTGGGGCCAACGTCCTGACTTTC	CASSLGRSSGANVLTF
-	TRBV18	TRBJ1-2	-	TGTGCCAGCTCACCACGCAGTGATGGCTACACCTTC	CASSPRSDGYTF
TRBD1	TRBV7-2	TRBJ1-1	-	TGTGCCAGCAGAAAGGACAGGGGGGGCACTGAAGCTTTCTTT	CASRKDRGGTEAFF
TRBD1	TRBV5-1	TRBJ1-5	-	TGCGCCAGCAGCTTGGAGGCGGGACAGCAAAATCAGCCCCAGCATTTT	CASSLEAGQQNQPQHF
TRBD2	TRBV6-5	TRBJ2-1	-	TGTGCCAGCAGTTACTCGAGTAGCGGGGGGGCCGATGAGCAGTTCTTC	CASSYSSSGGADEQFF
-	TRBV30	TRBJ1-4	few	TGTGCCTGGAGTGTCGGACAGACACCTAATGAAAAACTGTTTTTT	CAWSVGQTPNEKLFF
-	TRBV30	TRBJ1-6	-	TGTGCCTGGACTGGGGCAGGGGATTCACCCCTCCACTTT	CAWTGAGDSPLHF
-	TRBV18	TRBJ1-2	-	TGTGCCAGCTCAGCGGGAGATACTAACTATGGCTACACCTTC	CASSAGDTNYGYTF
-	TRBV9	TRBJ2-7	-	TGTGCCAGCAGCCCGGCAGGTGGTACATCCTACGAGCAGTACTTC	CASSPAGGTSYEQYF
-	TRBV2	TRBJ2-7	-	TGTGCCAGCAGTGAAACCGCGACGCTGGACGAGCAGTACTTC	CASSETATLDEQYF
-	TRBV29-1	TRBJ1-1	-	TGCAGCGTTGAAGATGGACGGGAGAACACTGAAGCTTTCTTT	CSVEDGRENTEAFF
TRBD1	TRBV6-5	TRBJ2-7	-	TGTGCCAGCACCCGGACAGGGGGTCTGGGGGAGCAGTACTTC	CASTRTGGLGEQYF
-	TRBV29-1	TRBJ2-1	-	TGCAGCGTTAGCTCCTACAATGAGCAGTTCTTC	CSVSSYNEQFF
-	TRBV27	TRBJ1-1	-	TGTGCCAGCAGTTTTGCCCTAGTGGGAGAACACACTGAAGCTTTCTTT	CASSFALVGEHTEAFF
TRBD1	TRBV30	TRBJ1-1	-	TGTGCCTGGAGTGCCAGGGGGGCAAGGATCACTGAAGCTTTCTTT	CAWSARGARITEAFF
-	TRBV5-1	TRBJ1-2	-	TGCGCCAGCAGCTTGGAGGGGAGTGGGGCCTATGGCTACACCTTC	CASSLEGSGAYGYTF
TRBD1	TRBV7-2	TRBJ2-4	-	TGTGCCAGCAGCTTAGATGGCAGGGGGCTCTCAAACATTCAGTACTTC	CASSLDGRGLSNIQYF
-	TRBV27	TRBJ1-6	few	TGTGCCAGCAGTCAGGGGTTTGATAATTCACCCCTCCACTTT	CASSQGFDNSPLHF
TRBD1	TRBV2	TRBJ1-5	few	TGTGCCAGCAGTGAAAGGACAGGGGAGGGTCAGCCCCAGCATTTT	CASSERTGEGQPQHF
TRBD1	TRBV10-3	TRBJ2-7	-	TGTGCCATCAGTGACGCGACAGGGGGCTCCTACGAGCAGTACTTC	CAISDATGGSYEQYF
-	TRBV2	TRBJ1-2	-	TGTGCCAGCAGTGAAGGAATTGACTATGGCTACACCTTC	CASSEGIDYGYTF
TRBD1	TRBV19	TRBJ1-2	many	TGTGCCAGTAGACCGGGGACAGGGGGCGGCTATGGCTACACCTTC	CASRPGTGGGYGYTF
-	TRBV7-2	TRBJ1-2	-	TGTGCCAGCAGCCCGAGGACTGTGACTAACTATGGCTACACCTTC	CASSPRTVTNYGYTF
-	TRBV29-1	TRBJ2-2	-	TGCAGCGTTGAAGGAAGCACCGGGGAGCTGTTTTTT	CSVEGSTGELFF
-	TRBV29-1	TRBJ2-1	-	TGCAGCGTTGTTGAGTACAATGAGCAGTTCTTC	CSVVEYNEQFF
-	TRBV30	TRBJ2-3	-	TGTGCCTGGAGTAGGCTAGCGCCTAGCACAGATACGCAGTATTTT	CAWSRLAPSTDTQYF
-	TRBV7-2	TRBJ2-3	-	TGTGCCAGCAGCACAGACTTGGCTACAGATACGCAGTATTTT	CASSTDLATDTQYF
TRBD1	TRBV6-6	TRBJ2-4	-	TGTGCCAGCAGGGGACAGGGGTCGAACATTCAGTACTTC	CASRGQGSNIQYF
-	TRBV4-3	TRBJ2-3	once	TGCGCCAGCAGCCAAGACAGGCTGGGCACAGATACGCAGTATTTT	CASSQDRLGTDTQYF
-	TRBV5-6	TRBJ2-7	few	TGTGCCAGCAGCTTTGGGCTAGTTGGGCTCGAGCAGTACTTC	CASSFGLVGLEQYF